A single sample is the source of the 3 T cell receptor beta chains below, sequenced in a study of response to subunit inactivated influenza vaccine. TCRdb reprocessed the RT-PCR reads via MiXCR and lists one record per CDR3 protein. The table lists about 580,000 distinct CDR3 sequences, 14% of them singletons. The material was PBMCs from blood, obtained roughly 12 days after vaccination. Receptor source: a man in his forties or fifties who received an inactivated influenza vaccine.

The rearrangement uses TRBV28 and TRBJ1-6; 7 nucleotides agree with TRBD1. This CDR3 spans 12 amino acids. V gave up 6 bases and J gave up 12 bases; unmatched junction bases: 5. Looked up from germline, CDR1 is MDHEN and CDR2 is SYDVKM. The CDR3 spells CASSPTGLPLHF. In nucleotides, the CDR3 is TGTGCCAGCAGCCCGACAGGGCTACCCCTCCACTTT.

Concerning this clonotype itself: The junction departs from the called germline gene at one end, perhaps through a read error. The chain is built from TRBV3-1 and TRBJ2-3, with 13 bases lining up with TRBD2. Germline CDR1 is LGHDT and CDR2 is YNNKEL (reference sequence). The CDR3 extends over 17 amino acids. CDR3 residues: CASREPGTSGDTDTQCF. The CDR3 nucleotides read TGTGCCAGCAGAGAACCCGGGACTAGCGGGGACACAGATACGCAGTGTTTT.

The chain uses TRBV6-2 or TRBV6-3 and TRBJ1-5; D is undetermined. The CDR3 spans 14 residues. Germline loops: CDR1 MNHEY, CDR2 SVGEGT. V gave up 7 bases and J gave up 5 bases, with 15 bases separating them. The CDR3 DNA follows: TGTGCCAGCAAGGCGGGTCCGGCTCATCAGCCCCAGCATTTT. Protein sequence: CASKAGPAHQPQHF.